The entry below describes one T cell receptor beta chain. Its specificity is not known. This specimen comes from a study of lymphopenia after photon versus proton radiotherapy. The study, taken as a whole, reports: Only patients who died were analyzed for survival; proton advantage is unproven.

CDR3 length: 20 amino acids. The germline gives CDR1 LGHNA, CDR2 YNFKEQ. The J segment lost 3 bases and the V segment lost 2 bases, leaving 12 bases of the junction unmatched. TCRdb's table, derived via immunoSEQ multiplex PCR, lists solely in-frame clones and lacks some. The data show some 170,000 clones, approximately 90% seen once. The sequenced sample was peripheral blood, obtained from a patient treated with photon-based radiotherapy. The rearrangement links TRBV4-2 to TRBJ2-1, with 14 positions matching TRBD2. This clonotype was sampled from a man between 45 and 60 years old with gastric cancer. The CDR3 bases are TGTGCCAGCAGCCAATCCGGGACTAGCGGGAGTTTCCTCTACTACAATGAGCAGTTCTTC. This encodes CASSQSGTSGSFLYYNEQFF.